The 10 T cell receptor beta chains in this list originate from one sample, sequenced in a study of T cells in Graves' hyperthyroidism and ophthalmopathy. TCR beta CDR3 regions were amplified from RNA. The HTBI primer set drove a first-round RT-PCR of the TCR CDR3. From the multiplex PCR reads, TCRdb called clonotypes with MiXCR, one entry per CDR3 protein. This table has more than 500,000 distinct CDR3 sequences, about 45% appearing once. Sequenced input: peripheral blood or thyroid tissue (not recorded which). Source of these receptors: an adult woman with Graves' disease, either hyperthyroidism or ophthalmopathy (not recorded which).

The chain couples TRBV7-8 to TRBJ2-7; possible D gene TRBD1, 5 bases. The CDR3 is 13 residues long. Trimming left V 2 bases short and J 4 bases short, with 9 bases between. Germline-derived CDR1 and CDR2 are SGHVS and FQNEAQ. The CDR3 region is CASSLRRAYEQYF. The CDR3 nucleotides read TGTGCCAGCAGCTTACGCAGGGCATACGAGCAGTACTTC.

This clonotype was counted many times. The gene calls are TRBV28 and TRBJ1-5; TRBD1 matches at 8 bases. The CDR3 covers 14 residues. CDR1 MDHEN and CDR2 SYDVKM come from the germline V gene. The V gene end was trimmed by 9 bases and the J gene end by 2 bases; junction bases not matched to a gene: 6. The CDR3 DNA reads TGTGCCAGGGACAGGGCCCCTTGCAATCAGCCCCAGCATTTT. Its protein product is CARDRAPCNQPQHF.

The chain joins TRBV20-1 to TRBJ1-2; D is undetermined. The V gene's germline CDR1 is DFQATT and CDR2 SNEGSKA (reference sequence). The CDR3 spans 10 residues. Deletions cut 3 bases from V and 10 bases from J, with 9 bases between. For the CDR3, the DNA is TGCAGTGCTAGTGGCCGGTCCTACACCTTC. The encoded protein is CSASGRSYTF.

This clonotype was seen a handful of times. The chain has TRBV2 and TRBJ1-3, with a weak D call TRBD1 (5 bases). This CDR3 is built from 15 residues. Trimming shortened V by 5 bases and J by 4 bases, and 15 bases separated the two germline ends. CDR1 and CDR2 (germline): SNHLY, FYNNEI. The CDR3 nucleotides are TGTGCCAGCAGTTTATCGGGGGGTCTGGGAAACACCATATATTTT. Amino acids: CASSLSGGLGNTIYF.

There are many counts of this clonotype. This rearrangement joins TRBV7-3 to TRBJ1-1; D uncertain. This CDR3 is 13 amino acids long. Trimming took 6 bases from V and 5 from J, leaving 13 bases between them. Germline V lookup: CDR1 SGHTA, CDR2 FQGTGA. The CDR3 nucleotides read TGTGCCAGCAGTTTCACTGCGAGGACTGAAGCTTTCTTT. This sequence encodes CASSFTARTEAFF.

The chain combines TRBV30 with TRBJ2-5, with D possibly called TRBD1 or TRBD2 (5 bases each). The length of the CDR3 is 13 residues. V gave up 2 bases and J gave up 5 bases, with 12 bases separating them. Germline V lookup: CDR1 GTSNPN, CDR2 SVGIG (reference sequence). CDR3 in amino acids: CAWSPRDGETQYF. CDR3 in DNA: TGTGCCTGGAGTCCCCGGGACGGGGAGACCCAGTACTTC.

The V call is TRBV7-2, the J call TRBJ1-5; D is possibly TRBD1 (5 bases). V was clipped by 5 bases and J by 4 bases, with 15 bases between them. The CDR3 is made up of 15 amino acids. Per the germline V gene, CDR1 is SGHTA and CDR2 is FQGNSA. CDR3: CASSLGAGGNQPQHF. The DNA of the CDR3 is TGTGCCAGCAGCCTAGGGGCGGGGGGAAATCAGCCCCAGCATTTT.

This clonotype was found many times. This chain uses TRBV2 with TRBJ1-3; D is undetermined. The CDR3 covers 11 residues. Germline V CDR1 and CDR2: SNHLY, FYNNEI. Trimming took 4 bases from V and 6 from J, leaving 4 bases between them. CDR3 in amino acids: CASSGANTIYF. In DNA form, the CDR3 reads TGTGCCAGCAGTGGGGCAAACACCATATATTTT.

This clonotype occurred a few times. CDR3 DNA: TGCGCCAGCAGCGACCCGACAGGGGGCAGGGGCTACACCTTC. Translating gives CASSDPTGGRGYTF. The chain employs TRBV5-1 and TRBJ1-2; 10 bases match TRBD1. Germline CDR1 reads SGHRS; CDR2 reads YFSETQ. V lost 4 bases and J lost 8; bases outside the gene matches: 8. The CDR3 runs to 14 residues.

This clonotype has ten or more counts. This chain links TRBV10-3 with TRBJ1-2; D remains unclear. The V end was cut by 0 bases, the J end by 8 bases, with 7 bases between. Germline V CDR1 and CDR2: ENHRY, SYGVKD. This CDR3 spans 12 amino acids. The CDR3 is CAISESGFGYTF. The CDR3, as DNA: TGTGCCATCAGTGAGTCAGGGTTCGGCTACACCTTC.